What follows is one T cell receptor beta chain and its context. This specimen comes from a study of blood T cell repertoires in COVID-19. Study information: Sites across the United States, Italy and Spain contributed samples from acute and convalescent COVID-19. The cDNA or gDNA used as material had been derived from T cells, B-cell-depleted T cells, or PBMCs.

In the authors' methods: How many nucleated cells were present was estimated from reference gene primer amplification. Profiled with immunoSEQ multiplex PCR; TCRdb holds only in-frame clones, not every one. That table is the source of V, J and clone size, and D and trimming were worked out from the DNA. The top ten hold around 13% of the sample, which has about 88,000 clones, around 85% seen once. Germline values: CDR1 MNHEY, CDR2 SVGEGT. The CDR3 is 15 residues long. J lost 5 bases, V lost 6 bases, and 6 bases had no gene match. Sequences were obtained from peripheral blood. This clonotype originated in a woman aged 70-85 years with acute or convalescent COVID-19. The rearrangement uses TRBV6-2 or TRBV6-3 and TRBJ2-1; 11 bases agree with TRBD2. The CDR3 sequence: CASSRSGGANNEQFF. The CDR3, as DNA: TGTGCCAGCAGCCGTAGCGGGGGGGCGAACAATGAGCAGTTCTTC.